The rows below give T cell receptor beta chains drawn from one sample of a study of T cells in Graves' hyperthyroidism and ophthalmopathy. Each CDR3 protein is one row after TCRdb ran MiXCR on the multiplex PCR reads. The sample lists around 350,000 distinct CDR3 sequences; approximately 13% were seen once. The material sequenced was blood. Source of these receptors: a woman aged 18-35 years with Graves' hyperthyroidism. Each CDR3 is given without its conserved first and last residue. The order of the fields is V gene, J gene, CDR3 protein.

>TRBV4-2|TRBJ2-7
ASSQDQEKAGYYEQY
>TRBV24-1|TRBJ2-7
ATSDGSKYEQY
>TRBV27|TRBJ2-2
ASSLIWGGGTGELF
>TRBV3-1|TRBJ2-3
ASSHPNRADTQY
>TRBV14|TRBJ1-2
ASSQESGQAYGYT
>TRBV20-1|TRBJ2-3
SAKAGEGTDTQY
>TRBV6-2/TRBV6-3|TRBJ2-3
ASSLTADTQY
>TRBV7-9|TRBJ2-7
ASSLEASSYEQY
>TRBV5-1|TRBJ2-7
ASSLGDTSSQYEQY
>TRBV28|TRBJ1-6
ASSWTGNSPLH
>TRBV20-1|TRBJ1-1
SARARDTNTEAF
>TRBV4-2|TRBJ2-2
ASSQEITVGELF
>TRBV27|TRBJ2-7
ASSLFGTYEQY
>TRBV19|TRBJ2-1
ASSMDESSYNEQF
>TRBV6-1|TRBJ2-5
ASSERPGITSETQY
>TRBV12-3/TRBV12-4|TRBJ1-6
ASSAGRNSPLH
>TRBV29-1|TRBJ2-7
SVESDKTPNEQY
>TRBV28|TRBJ2-7
ASSPPGDNPYEQY
>TRBV19|TRBJ2-2
ASSPGSLNTGELF
>TRBV15|TRBJ1-1
ATSSKAQGAPNTEAF
>TRBV10-3|TRBJ1-1
AIGHTRGSTEAF
>TRBV6-1|TRBJ2-5
ASSELQQETQY
>TRBV2|TRBJ1-5
ASSPGQGIQPQH
>TRBV3-1|TRBJ2-5
ASSHRNTLQAGRETQY
>TRBV20-1|TRBJ2-5
SANSVRTGHQETQY
>TRBV4-2|TRBJ1-2
ASSQEKGDGYT
>TRBV18|TRBJ2-3
ASSNLAGEADTQY
>TRBV29-1|TRBJ2-1
SVARPVNEQF
>TRBV11-1|TRBJ1-2
ASSLGPRWAEANYGYT
>TRBV4-1|TRBJ2-2
ASSQDNGYTGELF
>TRBV24-1|TRBJ2-2
ATSDLVRGELF
>TRBV12-3/TRBV12-4|TRBJ1-1
ASSPRGLNTEAF
>TRBV7-2|TRBJ2-5
ASSFERTETQD
>TRBV11-3|TRBJ2-2
ASSLVGGMFPGELF
>TRBV28|TRBJ2-3
ASSSRQGRGTDTQY
>TRBV28|TRBJ2-5
ASSPLTHGTGTQY
>TRBV6-2/TRBV6-3|TRBJ2-1
ASTNSGQQF
>TRBV2|TRBJ1-1
ASRLRDSEAF
>TRBV7-2|TRBJ2-5
ASSSPTSGKETQY
>TRBV4-3|TRBJ2-1
ASSQKGSGSNNEQF
>TRBV7-8|TRBJ2-7
ASSLVGGAEQY
>TRBV2|TRBJ2-2
ASRRDGNTGELF
>TRBV12-3/TRBV12-4|TRBJ1-5
ASSWGTGNYSNQPQH
>TRBV28|TRBJ2-7
ASRDRGVYYEQY
>TRBV19|TRBJ1-1
ASTPGRGGSTEAF
>TRBV6-6|TRBJ1-5
ASSYSMSRPQH
>TRBV6-1|TRBJ1-2
ASSEFIPNYGYT
>TRBV7-9|TRBJ2-1
ASSPQTSGRDYNEQF
>TRBV28|TRBJ2-7
ASKWGHGWYEQY
>TRBV6-2/TRBV6-3|TRBJ2-2
ASEHAEGVVTGELF
>TRBV10-3|TRBJ2-1
AISPGTSVDEQF
>TRBV3-1|TRBJ2-3
ASSQSGLAGSDTQY
>TRBV20-1|TRBJ2-1
SARVLAGGHNEQF
>TRBV20-1|TRBJ2-7
SASRGLLSYEQY
>TRBV10-3|TRBJ1-3
AISLTGGSEASGNTIY
>TRBV28|TRBJ2-1
ASSSRTDFYNEQF
>TRBV6-1|TRBJ1-1
ASSPRPGPRTEAL
>TRBV5-4|TRBJ2-2
ASSSPGSRGRGTGELF
>TRBV30|TRBJ1-6
AWNSASSYNSPLH